The 13 T cell receptor beta chains reported below all come from one sample, sequenced in a study of blood T cell repertoires in COVID-19. Produced via immunoSEQ multiplex PCR; TCRdb's table is partial and in-frame only. Here the sample spans a few hundred thousand clones, 82% being singletons. The sample comprised peripheral blood. The receptors here all came from a woman aged 18 to 35 with acute or convalescent COVID-19.

The genes are TRBV6-5 and TRBJ2-7; possible D gene TRBD2, 6 bases. With 0 bases removed from V and 5 bases from J, the gap between germline ends came to 11 bases. The CDR3 length is 14 residues. Germline lookup yields CDR1 MNHEY and CDR2 SVGAGI. CDR3 bases: TGTGCCAGCAGTTACTCGGCGGGAAAGAACGAGCAGTACTTC. It translates to CASSYSAGKNEQYF.

The chain couples TRBV7-2 to TRBJ2-5; possibly TRBD1 for D (6 bases). The CDR3 length is 15 residues. Germline CDR1 is SGHTA and CDR2 is FQGNSA. Trimming cost V 4 bases and J 5 bases, with 17 bases left between them. The CDR3 region is CASSSSRGNGETQYF. The CDR3 nucleotides are TGTGCCAGCAGCTCCTCAAGGGGGAACGGGGAGACCCAGTACTTC.

The CDR3 DNA follows: TGTGCCAGCAGCCAGCGGGGTAACACCGGGGAGCTGTTTTTT. This gives the protein CASSQRGNTGELFF. This rearrangement joins TRBV11-3 to TRBJ2-2, with 7 bases that match TRBD2. The V gene end was trimmed by 5 bases and the J gene end by 2 bases; junction bases not matched to a gene: 2. Germline values: CDR1 SGHNT, CDR2 YENEEA. The CDR3 has 14 amino acids.

The chain employs TRBV13 and TRBJ2-7; D perhaps matches TRBD1 (6 bases). The CDR3 is 14 residues long. V lost 5 bases to trimming and J lost 2 bases, with 13 bases between them. Germline V CDR1 and CDR2: PRHDT, FYEKMQ (reference sequence). CDR3 protein: CASSLRDTAYEQYF. The CDR3 DNA reads TGTGCCAGCAGCCTGAGGGACACAGCCTACGAGCAGTACTTC.

CDR3 coding DNA: TGTGCCAGCAGTGGACCGGGGTATCGTTCCGAGCAGTACTTC. Its protein is CASSGPGYRSEQYF. The chain links TRBV28 to TRBJ2-7; D is perhaps TRBD2 (5 bases). CDR1 is MDHEN and CDR2 is SYDVKM in the germline V gene. V was shortened by 5 bases and J by 6 bases, with 17 bases between the two germline ends. The CDR3 extends over 14 amino acids. Based on the CDR3 plus reference TRBV28 and TRBJ2-7, the full variable domain is DVKVTQSSRYLVKRTGEKVFLECVQDMDHENMFWYRQDPGLGLRLIYFSYDVKMKEKGDIPEGYSVSREKKERFSLILESASTNQTSMYLCASSGPGYRSEQYFGPGTRLTVT.

The chain recombines TRBV30 with TRBJ1-1; TRBD1 matches at 8 bases. V lost 3 bases, J lost 2 bases, and 8 bases stayed unmatched. This CDR3 is built from 15 residues. Germline values: CDR1 GTSNPN, CDR2 SVGIG (reference sequence). The CDR3 nucleotides are TGTGCCTGGAGCCCCCTGACAGGGGTTAACACTGAAGCTTTCTTT. This codes for CAWSPLTGVNTEAFF.

The chain has TRBV10-1 and TRBJ2-6, with D unresolved. CDR3 size: 16 residues. Germline loops: CDR1 WNHNN, CDR2 SYGVQD (reference sequence). V dropped 4 bases and J dropped 0 bases, with 10 bases sitting between them. CDR3: CASSGAGRSGANVLTF. CDR3 sequence (DNA): TGCGCCAGCAGTGGTGCAGGCCGCTCTGGGGCCAACGTCCTGACTTTC.

The chain has TRBV4-3 and TRBJ2-5, with 14 bases matching TRBD2. This CDR3 is 16 amino acids long. Germline CDR1 reads LGHNA; CDR2 reads YSLEER. V dropped 1 base and J dropped 7; count of bases not matched to a gene: 5. CDR3 residues: CASSQAGTSGSGTQYF. The DNA for the CDR3 is TGCGCCAGCAGCCAAGCGGGGACTAGCGGGAGTGGGACCCAGTACTTC.

The V call is TRBV5-8, the J call TRBJ1-5; D may be TRBD1 (6 bases). The CDR3 consists of 12 residues. CDR1 is SGHTS and CDR2 is YDEGEE in the germline V gene. The V end lost 3 bases, the J end lost 7 bases, and 8 bases lay between the germline ends. In DNA, the CDR3 is TGTGCCAGCAGCTACAGGGAGCAGCCCCAGCATTTT. It codes for CASSYREQPQHF.

The J gene is TRBJ1-2, the V gene TRBV10-1, with 7 bases identical to TRBD1. J gave up 8 bases and V 3 bases, and 12 bases lay outside the gene matches. The CDR3 contains 15 residues. The germline V gene has CDR1 WNHNN and CDR2 SYGVQD (reference sequence). CDR3 DNA sequence: TGCGCCAGCAGTGATCACAGACAGGGATTAGGCGGCTACACCTTC. This encodes CASSDHRQGLGGYTF.

This clone was picked up one time. This chain uses TRBV2 with TRBJ2-2, with 8 bases identical to TRBD2. Germline V gene lookup returns CDR1 SNHLY and CDR2 FYNNEI. The CDR3 contains 15 residues. The J segment lost 5 bases and the V segment lost 8 bases, leaving 10 bases of the junction unmatched. The CDR3 region is CASRRSGSGTGELFF. DNA for the CDR3: TGTGCCAGCCGGCGGAGCGGGAGTGGGACCGGGGAGCTGTTTTTT.

In this sample, this clone turned up a few times. This chain links TRBV20-1 with TRBJ2-2; no reliable D call. Trimming stripped 3 bases from V and 7 bases from J, with 12 bases between. CDR3 length: 13 amino acids. CDR1 is DFQATT, CDR2 SNEGSKA, per germline (reference sequence). The CDR3 DNA follows: TGCAGTGCTAGTTCGCTAGTTGGCGGGGAGCTGTTTTTT. Residues: CSASSLVGGELFF.

V is TRBV7-8 and J is TRBJ2-1; 12 nucleotides match TRBD2. This CDR3 is 15 amino acids long. Looked up from germline, CDR1 is SGHVS and CDR2 is FQNEAQ. The V segment lost 5 bases and the J segment 6 bases; nucleotides outside the gene matches: 5. DNA for the CDR3: TGTGCCAGCAGCACCGGACTAGCGGGACTCAATGAGCAGTTCTTC. This gives the protein CASSTGLAGLNEQFF.